These 11 T cell receptor beta chains share one sample of origin, sequenced in a study of Graves' ophthalmopathy and Graves' hyperthyroidism. Amplifying from RNA transcripts, the study obtained TCR beta CDR3 regions. HTBI primers served in a first-round RT-PCR, which a second-round multiplex PCR followed. TCRdb re-derived calls from the multiplex PCR reads in MiXCR, one entry per CDR3 protein. The data show approximately 380,000 distinct CDR3 sequences, around 20% seen once. Sample: peripheral blood. These TCRs come from a woman aged 18 to 35 with stable Graves' hyperthyroidism.

The rearrangement uses TRBV24-1 and TRBJ1-2; D is perhaps TRBD1 (5 bases). Looked up from germline, CDR1 is KGHDR and CDR2 is SFDVKD. V lost 4 bases and J lost 0, with 11 bases in between. CDR3 length equals 15 residues. The CDR3 is CATSDAGTANYGYTF. The CDR3 DNA reads TGTGCCACCAGTGACGCTGGGACGGCTAACTATGGCTACACCTTC.

This clonotype came up many times. This rearrangement joins TRBV6-1 to TRBJ2-7; perhaps TRBD1 as D (6 bases). The germline V gene encodes CDR1 MNHNS and CDR2 SASEGT. Trimming removed 10 bases at V and 3 bases at J, with 13 bases between. This CDR3 has 12 amino acids. CDR3 nucleotides: TGTGCCACCCGGGACACCGGCTACGAGCAGTACTTC. Its protein product is CATRDTGYEQYF.

In its sample, this clonotype was seen many times. This sequence may be a read error, since a much larger clone differs from it by one base. This chain joins TRBV6-1 and TRBJ1-1; 9 positions match TRBD1. CDR1 MNHNS and CDR2 SASEGT come from the germline V gene. The CDR3 spans 14 residues. Germline trimming cut 5 bases from V and 3 bases from J; bases unmatched to any gene: 4. CDR3 residues: CASSKQGADTEAFF. The CDR3, as DNA: TGTGCCAGCAGTAAACAGGGGGCGGACACTGAAGCTTTCTTT.

The V call is TRBV11-2, the J call TRBJ1-6; 12 bases are shared with TRBD1. Trimming cost V 3 bases and J 10 bases; bases outside gene matches: 7. This CDR3 is built from 16 residues. Germline V gene lookup returns CDR1 SGHAT and CDR2 FQNNGV. CDR3 DNA sequence: TGTGCCAGCAGCTTGGGGGACAGGGGGCTAAAGTCACCCCTCCACTTT. This encodes CASSLGDRGLKSPLHF.

This clonotype occurred many times. The chain has TRBV29-1 and TRBJ1-1; 8 bases are shared with TRBD1. The CDR3 covers 14 residues. CDR1 and CDR2 (germline): SQVTM, ANQGSEA. With 6 bases clipped from V and 3 bases from J, the junction kept 9 bases outside the gene matches. CDR3 region: CSVRRTTGDTEAFF. In DNA, the CDR3 is TGCAGCGTGCGACGTACGACAGGGGACACTGAAGCTTTCTTT.

In its sample, this clonotype was seen once. This rearrangement joins TRBV10-3 to TRBJ1-5; weak D call: TRBD1 (6 bases). Germline V gives CDR1 ENHRY, CDR2 SYGVKD. V lost 0 bases, J lost 7 bases, and 10 bases lay in between. This CDR3 spans 14 amino acids. The CDR3 loop is CAISESSGVQPQHF. In DNA form, the CDR3 reads TGTGCCATCAGTGAGTCATCAGGGGTACAGCCCCAGCATTTT.

This clonotype was seen repeatedly, ten times or more. This chain connects TRBV29-1 to TRBJ2-7; TRBD1 matches at 8 bases. There are 15 residues in the CDR3. V trimming: 1 base; J trimming: 1 base; junction bases outside the gene matches: 6. Germline V gene data show CDR1 as SQVTM and CDR2 as ANQGSEA. The CDR3 sequence is CSVEGRTGRSYEQYF. CDR3 nucleotide sequence: TGCAGCGTTGAAGGACGGACAGGGAGGTCCTACGAGCAGTACTTC.

This clonotype was picked up many times. V gene TRBV12-3 or TRBV12-4 combines with J gene TRBJ2-2; D assignment may be TRBD1 or TRBD2 (5 bases each). Trimming took 4 bases from V and 8 from J, leaving 11 bases between them. The CDR3 consists of 13 residues. CDR3 in DNA: TGTGCCAGCAGTTGGGGACCGGGAGGGGAGCTGTTTTTT. It specifies CASSWGPGGELFF.

There are many counts of this clonotype. This chain joins TRBV20-1 and TRBJ1-5; D is unresolved. The CDR3 runs 13 residues. Germline V gives CDR1 DFQATT, CDR2 SNEGSKA (reference sequence). Trimming took 5 bases from V and 0 from J, leaving 8 bases between them. Written as DNA, the CDR3 is TGCAGTGCTTCAGAGTATAGCAATCAGCCCCAGCATTTT. This gives the protein CSASEYSNQPQHF.

This clonotype occurred many times. The chain employs TRBV2 and TRBJ1-5; D call uncertain. This CDR3 region has 13 residues. CDR1 is SNHLY and CDR2 is FYNNEI in the germline V gene. V gave up 6 bases and J gave up 5 bases, with 11 bases separating them. The CDR3 nucleotides read TGTGCCAGCAGAGCCATGCCAGATCAGCCCCAGCATTTT. It encodes CASRAMPDQPQHF.

This clonotype showed up just a few times. A much larger clone differs by one base, so this may be a read error. This chain uses TRBV30 with TRBJ2-7, with TRBD2 matching over 7 bases. CDR3 size: 12 residues. The germline V gene has CDR1 GTSNPN and CDR2 SVGIG (reference sequence). CDR3 in DNA: TGTGCCTGGAGTCCGGGACTATACGAGCAGTGCTTC. Residues: CAWSPGLYEQCF.